The entry below gives a single TCR beta chain sequence along with its context. The antigen remains unidentified. The CDR3 has 15 amino acids. CDR1 MNHEY and CDR2 SMNVEV come from the germline V gene (reference sequence). V was clipped by 6 bases and J by 8 bases; unmatched bases: 8. Primers: 60 Vbeta forward and 13 Jbeta reverse. In the original analysis: An analysis that came later counted 73 million or so unique TCR beta chains, 10 million to 11 million shared. Clones were read by immunoSEQ multiplex PCR, and TCRdb kept only the in-frame ones, dropping some. V, J and clone size were drawn from that table, and D and trimming were deduced from the DNA. The sample records 95,000 to 150,000 clones, around 66% being singletons. This entry is derived from a study of cytomegalovirus exposure and HLA in healthy donors. The overall study: HLA-typed donors contributed about 85 million unique TCRs, which were held in an early data release.

General study findings and limits: There were several of the most significant clusters that appeared linked to common viral pathogens in a later analysis. Some 17,000 TCR beta sequences were associated with HLA alleles at 0.05 false discovery rate in a later analysis.

Sequenced sample: PBMCs. This sequence was found in a woman aged 40 to 50 in good health and CMV-seropositive. The genes are TRBV27 and TRBJ1-6; 9 bases are shared with TRBD1. The CDR3 bases are TGTGCCAGCAGCCCATGGGACAGGGAGTATTCACCCCTCCACTTT. It is translated as CASSPWDREYSPLHF.